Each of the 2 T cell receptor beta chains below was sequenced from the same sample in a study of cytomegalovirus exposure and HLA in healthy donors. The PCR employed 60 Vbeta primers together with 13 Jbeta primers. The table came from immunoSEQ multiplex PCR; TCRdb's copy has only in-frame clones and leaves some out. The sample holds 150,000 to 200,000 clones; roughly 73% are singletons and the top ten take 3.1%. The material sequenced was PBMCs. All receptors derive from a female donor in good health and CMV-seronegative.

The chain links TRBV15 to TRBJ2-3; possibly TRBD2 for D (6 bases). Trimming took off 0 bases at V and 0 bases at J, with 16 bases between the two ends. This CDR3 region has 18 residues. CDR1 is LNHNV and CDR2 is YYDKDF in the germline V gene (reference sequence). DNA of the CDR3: TGTGCCACCAGCAGAGATCTCGCGGGGCTTACTAGCACAGATACGCAGTATTTT. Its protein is CATSRDLAGLTSTDTQYF.

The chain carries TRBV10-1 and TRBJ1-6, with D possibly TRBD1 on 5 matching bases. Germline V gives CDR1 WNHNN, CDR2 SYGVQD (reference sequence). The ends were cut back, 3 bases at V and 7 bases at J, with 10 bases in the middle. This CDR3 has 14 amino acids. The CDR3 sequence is CASSDRAANSPLHF. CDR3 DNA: TGCGCCAGCAGTGACAGGGCCGCGAATTCACCCCTCCACTTT.